A selection of T cell receptor beta chains follows, all from one sample in a study of regulatory T cells in long-lasting Graves disease. Each CDR3 protein gets one entry after TCRdb re-called the multiplex PCR reads with MiXCR. The sample holds approximately 470,000 distinct CDR3 sequences, less than 25% seen once. The sequencing here drew on peripheral blood mononuclear cells (PBMCs), taken when the disease was refractory, from a patient treated with antithyroid drugs. The receptors were gathered from a female donor with Graves disease. Each CDR3 is given with its conserved first and last residue. D genes are given only for firm matches. Clone size is not always given. Where it is, it says once, few, many or a class for expanded clones.

v_call	j_call	clone_size	d_call	cdr3_aa	cdr3_nt
TRBV6-1	TRBJ2-7	-	-	CATISNIDEQYF	TGTGCCACTATTAGCAATATCGACGAGCAGTACTTC
TRBV27	TRBJ2-7	-	-	CASSLGPQYEQYF	TGTGCCAGCAGCCTTGGGCCACAGTACGAGCAGTACTTC
TRBV20-1	TRBJ2-7	-	-	CSARAGDGPYEQYF	TGCAGTGCTAGAGCTGGAGACGGACCCTACGAGCAGTACTTC
TRBV6-5	TRBJ2-7	few	TRBD1	CASSSEQGYYEQYF	TGTGCCAGCAGTTCGGAACAGGGGTACTACGAGCAGTACTTC
TRBV6-1	TRBJ1-6	-	-	CASSGQAGPPLHF	TGTGCCAGCAGTGGACAGGCGGGCCCACCCCTCCACTTT
TRBV14	TRBJ1-6	few	-	CASSLTANNSPLHF	TGTGCCAGCAGCCTTACAGCAAATAATTCACCCCTCCACTTT
TRBV20-1	TRBJ1-1	once	-	CSARLPRVVNTEAFF	TGCAGTGCTAGATTACCACGGGTCGTGAACACTGAAGCTTTCTTT
TRBV2	TRBJ2-7	many	TRBD1	CASSVGQGAPYEQYF	TGTGCCAGCAGCGTTGGACAGGGGGCCCCCTACGAGCAGTACTTC
TRBV19	TRBJ2-4	few	-	CASRRDTVAKNIQYF	TGTGCCAGTAGAAGAGATACCGTAGCCAAAAACATTCAGTACTTC
TRBV27	TRBJ2-7	many	TRBD1	CASSLIGIGQGANEQYF	TGTGCCAGCAGTTTAATAGGCATTGGACAGGGTGCCAACGAGCAGTACTTC
TRBV20-1	TRBJ1-1	many	TRBD1	CSATGTGGWNTEAFF	TGCAGTGCGACCGGGACAGGGGGTTGGAACACTGAAGCTTTCTTT
TRBV28	TRBJ1-2	many	-	CASSFRQDPNYGYTF	TGTGCCAGCAGTTTTCGACAGGACCCAAACTATGGCTACACCTTC
TRBV6-2/TRBV6-3	TRBJ2-5	few	-	CASSYSSEKETQYF	TGTGCCAGCAGTTACTCTTCAGAAAAAGAGACCCAGTACTTC
TRBV28	TRBJ1-1	many	-	CASSPDLNTEAFF	TGTGCCAGCAGTCCGGACTTGAACACTGAAGCTTTCTTT
TRBV18	TRBJ2-7	few	-	CASSPLGQRYYEQYF	TGTGCCAGCTCACCATTGGGACAACGATACTACGAGCAGTACTTC
TRBV28	TRBJ1-5	many	TRBD1	CASSRLGQGNQPQHF	TGTGCCAGCAGTAGACTGGGACAGGGCAATCAGCCCCAGCATTTT
TRBV19	TRBJ1-1	-	-	CASSIRGRTTEAFF	TGTGCCAGTAGTATTCGGGGCAGAACTACTGAAGCTTTCTTT
TRBV27	TRBJ2-7	-	-	CASSSVGDSSYEQYF	TGTGCCAGCAGTTCTGTAGGGGATAGCTCCTACGAGCAGTACTTC
TRBV5-4	TRBJ2-2	-	-	CASSLELRNTGELFF	TGTGCCAGCAGCTTGGAGCTAAGAAACACCGGGGAGCTGTTTTTT
TRBV20-1	TRBJ1-6	few	TRBD1	CSATGGNNNSPLHF	TGCAGTGCTACAGGGGGAAACAATAATTCACCCCTCCACTTT
TRBV19	TRBJ1-1	few	-	CASSMMGAGVEAFF	TGTGCCAGTAGTATGATGGGGGCTGGTGTTGAAGCTTTCTTT
TRBV20-1	TRBJ1-1	few	-	CSAREGINTEAFF	TGCAGTGCTAGAGAAGGAATTAACACTGAAGCTTTCTTT
TRBV7-2	TRBJ2-7	-	TRBD2	CASSEAGTSGNEQYF	TGTGCCAGCAGCGAAGCCGGGACTAGCGGAAACGAGCAGTACTTC
TRBV20-1	TRBJ2-2	many	TRBD2	CSARDLLAEYTGELFF	TGCAGTGCTAGAGATTTACTAGCGGAGTACACCGGGGAGCTGTTTTTT
TRBV3-1	TRBJ2-7	many	-	CASSQDARGALEQYF	TGTGCCAGCAGCCAAGACGCCAGGGGGGCCCTCGAGCAGTACTTC